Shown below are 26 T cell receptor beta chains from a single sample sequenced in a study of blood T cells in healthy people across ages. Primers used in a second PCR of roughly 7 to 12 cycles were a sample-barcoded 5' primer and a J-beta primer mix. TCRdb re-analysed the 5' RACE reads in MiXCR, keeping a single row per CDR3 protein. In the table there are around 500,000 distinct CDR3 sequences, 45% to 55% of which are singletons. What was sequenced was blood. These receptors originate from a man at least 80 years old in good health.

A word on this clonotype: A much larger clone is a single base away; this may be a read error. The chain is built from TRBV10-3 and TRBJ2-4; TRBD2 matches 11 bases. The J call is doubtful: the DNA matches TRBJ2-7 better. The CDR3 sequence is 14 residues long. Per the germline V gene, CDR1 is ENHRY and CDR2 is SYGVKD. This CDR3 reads CAIRGTSGTYEQYF. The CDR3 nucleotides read TGTGCCATCAGAGGGACTAGCGGAACCTACGAGCAGTACTTC.

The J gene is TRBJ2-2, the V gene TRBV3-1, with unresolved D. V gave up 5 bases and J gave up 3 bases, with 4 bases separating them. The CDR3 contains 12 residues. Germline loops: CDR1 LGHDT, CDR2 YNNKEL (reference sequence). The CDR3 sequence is CASSSYTGELFF. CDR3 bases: TGTGCCAGCAGCTCGTACACCGGGGAGCTGTTTTTT.

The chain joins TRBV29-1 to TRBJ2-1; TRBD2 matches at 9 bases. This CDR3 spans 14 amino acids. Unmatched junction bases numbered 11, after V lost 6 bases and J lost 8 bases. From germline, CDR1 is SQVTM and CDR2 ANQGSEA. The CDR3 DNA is TGCAGCGTGGGGAGCGGGGGGACCGCCCATGAGCAGTTCTTC. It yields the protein CSVGSGGTAHEQFF.

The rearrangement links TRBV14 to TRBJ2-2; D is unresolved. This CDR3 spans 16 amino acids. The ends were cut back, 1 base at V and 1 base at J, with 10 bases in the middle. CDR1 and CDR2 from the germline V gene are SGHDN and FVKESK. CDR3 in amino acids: CASSQVVAENTGELFF. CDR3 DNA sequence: TGTGCCAGCAGCCAAGTTGTGGCGGAGAACACCGGGGAGCTGTTTTTT.

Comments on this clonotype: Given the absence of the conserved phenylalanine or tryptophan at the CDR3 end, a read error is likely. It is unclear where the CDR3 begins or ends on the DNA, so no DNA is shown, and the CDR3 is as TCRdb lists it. The CDR3 spells CASSSPASGGYY. J is TRBJ2-5 and V is TRBV7-2; TRBD2, the table's D call, lacks a check against the DNA. The CDR3 is 12 amino acids in total, end residues counted. Germline V lookup: CDR1 SGHTA, CDR2 FQGNSA.

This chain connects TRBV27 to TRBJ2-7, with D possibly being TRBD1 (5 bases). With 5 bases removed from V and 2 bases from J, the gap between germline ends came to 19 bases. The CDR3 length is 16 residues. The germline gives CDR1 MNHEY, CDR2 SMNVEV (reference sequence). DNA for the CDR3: TGTGCCAGCAGTCCTCGTCCCCCAGGGATCGCCTACGAGCAGTACTTC. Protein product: CASSPRPPGIAYEQYF.

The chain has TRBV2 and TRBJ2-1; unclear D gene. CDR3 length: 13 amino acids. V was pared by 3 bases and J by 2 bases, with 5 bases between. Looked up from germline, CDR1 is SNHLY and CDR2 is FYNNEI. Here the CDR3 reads CASSDWTYNEQFF. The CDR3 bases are TGTGCCAGCAGTGATTGGACCTACAATGAGCAGTTCTTC.

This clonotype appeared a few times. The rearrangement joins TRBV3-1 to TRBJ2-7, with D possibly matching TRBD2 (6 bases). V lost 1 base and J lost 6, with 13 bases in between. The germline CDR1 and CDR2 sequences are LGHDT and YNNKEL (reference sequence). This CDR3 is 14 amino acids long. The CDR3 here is CASSQGLSEGEQYF. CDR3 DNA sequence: TGTGCCAGCAGCCAAGGTCTTTCGGAGGGCGAGCAGTACTTC.

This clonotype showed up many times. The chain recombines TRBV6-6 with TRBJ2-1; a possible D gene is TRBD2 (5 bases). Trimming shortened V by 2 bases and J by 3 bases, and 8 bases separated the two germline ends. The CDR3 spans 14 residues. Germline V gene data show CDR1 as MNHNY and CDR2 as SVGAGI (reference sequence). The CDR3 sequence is CASSYATNYNEQFF. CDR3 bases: TGTGCCAGCAGTTACGCGACTAACTACAATGAGCAGTTCTTC.

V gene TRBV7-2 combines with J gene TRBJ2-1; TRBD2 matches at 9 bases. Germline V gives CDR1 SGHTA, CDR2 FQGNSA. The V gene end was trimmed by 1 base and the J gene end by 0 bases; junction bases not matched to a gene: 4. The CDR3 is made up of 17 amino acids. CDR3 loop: CASSLVRREGSYNEQFF. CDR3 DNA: TGTGCCAGCAGCTTAGTTAGGCGGGAGGGCTCCTACAATGAGCAGTTCTTC.

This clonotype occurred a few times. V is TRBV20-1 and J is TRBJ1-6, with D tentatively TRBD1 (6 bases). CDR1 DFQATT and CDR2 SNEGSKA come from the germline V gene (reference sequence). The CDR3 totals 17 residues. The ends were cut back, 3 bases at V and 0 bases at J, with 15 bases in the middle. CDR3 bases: TGCAGTGCTAGGGCTGCTGGGGGGGCCTCCTATAATTCACCCCTCCACTTT. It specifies CSARAAGGASYNSPLHF.

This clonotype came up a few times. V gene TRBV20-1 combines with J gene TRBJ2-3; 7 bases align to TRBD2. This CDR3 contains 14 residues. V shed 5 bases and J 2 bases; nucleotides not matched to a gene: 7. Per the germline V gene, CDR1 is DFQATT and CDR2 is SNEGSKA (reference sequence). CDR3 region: CSAWSGINTDTQYF. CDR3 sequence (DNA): TGCAGTGCTTGGAGCGGGATCAACACAGATACGCAGTATTTT.

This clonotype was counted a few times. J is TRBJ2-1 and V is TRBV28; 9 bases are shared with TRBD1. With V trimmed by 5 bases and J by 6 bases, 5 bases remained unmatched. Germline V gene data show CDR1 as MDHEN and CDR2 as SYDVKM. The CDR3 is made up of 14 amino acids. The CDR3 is CASSIGTGLNEQFF. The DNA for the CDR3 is TGTGCCAGCAGTATCGGGACAGGGCTCAATGAGCAGTTCTTC.

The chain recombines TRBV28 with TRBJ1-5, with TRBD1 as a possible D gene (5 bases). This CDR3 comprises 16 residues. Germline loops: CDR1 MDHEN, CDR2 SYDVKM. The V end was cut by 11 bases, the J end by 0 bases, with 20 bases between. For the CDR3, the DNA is TGTGCCGCCTCCTGGCAACAGGCCAATAGCAATCAGCCCCAGCATTTT. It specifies CAASWQQANSNQPQHF.

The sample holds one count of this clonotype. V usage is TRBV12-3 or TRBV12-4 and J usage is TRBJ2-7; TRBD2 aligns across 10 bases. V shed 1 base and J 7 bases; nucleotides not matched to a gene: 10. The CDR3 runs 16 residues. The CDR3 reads CASSLGSGGASGEQYF. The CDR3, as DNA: TGTGCCAGCAGTTTAGGCAGCGGGGGGGCCTCAGGTGAGCAGTACTTC.

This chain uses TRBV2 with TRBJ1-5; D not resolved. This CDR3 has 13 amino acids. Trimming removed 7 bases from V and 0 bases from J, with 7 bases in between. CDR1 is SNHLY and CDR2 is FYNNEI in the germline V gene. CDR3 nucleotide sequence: TGTGCCAGCAAGGACCGTAGCAATCAGCCCCAGCATTTT. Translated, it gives CASKDRSNQPQHF.

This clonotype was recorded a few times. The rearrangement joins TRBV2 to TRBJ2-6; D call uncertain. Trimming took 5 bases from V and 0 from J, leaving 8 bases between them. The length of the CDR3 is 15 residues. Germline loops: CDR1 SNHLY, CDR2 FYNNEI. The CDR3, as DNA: TGTGCCAGCAGTCCAAAGGGCTCTGGGGCCAACGTCCTGACTTTC. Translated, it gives CASSPKGSGANVLTF.

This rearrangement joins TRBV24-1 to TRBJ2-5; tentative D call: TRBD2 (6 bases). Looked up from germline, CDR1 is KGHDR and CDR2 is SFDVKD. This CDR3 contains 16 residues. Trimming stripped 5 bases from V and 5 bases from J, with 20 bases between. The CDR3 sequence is CATSAGDGREWETQYF. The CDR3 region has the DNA TGTGCCACCAGTGCCGGGGACGGCCGGGAGTGGGAGACCCAGTACTTC.

The CDR3: CAIGTGDSNQPQHF. The CDR3 coding sequence is TGTGCCATCGGTACAGGGGATAGTAATCAGCCCCAGCATTTT. V gene TRBV6-5 combines with J gene TRBJ1-5; the match to TRBD1 covers 7 bases. In germline, CDR1 is MNHEY, CDR2 SVGAGI. V lost 10 bases and J lost 4; bases outside the gene matches: 10. The CDR3 is 14 amino acids.

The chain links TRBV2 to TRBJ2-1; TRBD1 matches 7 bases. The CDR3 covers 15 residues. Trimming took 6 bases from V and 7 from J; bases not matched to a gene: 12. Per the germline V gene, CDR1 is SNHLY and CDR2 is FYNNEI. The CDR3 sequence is CASSQRTGTGNEQFF. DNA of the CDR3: TGTGCCAGCAGCCAAAGGACAGGAACTGGGAATGAGCAGTTCTTC.

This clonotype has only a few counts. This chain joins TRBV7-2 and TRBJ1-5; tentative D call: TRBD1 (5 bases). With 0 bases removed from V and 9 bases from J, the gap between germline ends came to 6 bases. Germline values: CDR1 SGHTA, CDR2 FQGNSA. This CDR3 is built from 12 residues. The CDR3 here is CASSLAGTPQHF. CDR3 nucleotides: TGTGCCAGCAGCTTAGCAGGGACGCCCCAGCATTTT.

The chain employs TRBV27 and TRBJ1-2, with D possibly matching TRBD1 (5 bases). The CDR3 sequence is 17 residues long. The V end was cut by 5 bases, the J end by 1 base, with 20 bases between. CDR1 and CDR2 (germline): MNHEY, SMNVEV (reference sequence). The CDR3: CASSPRGGLPINYGYTF. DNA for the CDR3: TGTGCCAGCAGTCCGAGGGGAGGCCTCCCTATTAACTATGGCTACACCTTC.

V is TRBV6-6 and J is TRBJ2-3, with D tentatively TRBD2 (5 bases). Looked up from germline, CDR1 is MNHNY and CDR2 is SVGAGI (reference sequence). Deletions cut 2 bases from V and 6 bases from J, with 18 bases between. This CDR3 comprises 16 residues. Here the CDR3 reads CASSYGSASTMDTQYF. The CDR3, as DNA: TGTGCCAGCAGTTACGGTTCGGCTAGCACGATGGATACGCAGTATTTT.

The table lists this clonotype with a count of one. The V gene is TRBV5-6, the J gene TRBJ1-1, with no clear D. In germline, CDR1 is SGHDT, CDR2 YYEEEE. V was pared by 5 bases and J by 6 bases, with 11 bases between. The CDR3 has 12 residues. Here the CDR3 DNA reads TGTGCCAGCAGTTATCTTAGAGCTGAAGCTTTCTTT. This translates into CASSYLRAEAFF.

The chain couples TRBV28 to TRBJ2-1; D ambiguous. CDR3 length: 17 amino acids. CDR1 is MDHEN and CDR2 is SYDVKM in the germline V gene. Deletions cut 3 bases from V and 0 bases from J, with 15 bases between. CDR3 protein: CASSLSGATPSYNEQFF. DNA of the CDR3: TGTGCCAGCAGTTTGAGTGGAGCGACCCCCTCCTACAATGAGCAGTTCTTC.

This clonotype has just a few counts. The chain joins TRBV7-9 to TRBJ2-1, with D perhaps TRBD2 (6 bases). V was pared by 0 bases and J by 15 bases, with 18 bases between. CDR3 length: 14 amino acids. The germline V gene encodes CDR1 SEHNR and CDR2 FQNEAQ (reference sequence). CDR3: CASSLALRDSEWFF. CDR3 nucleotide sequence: TGTGCCAGCAGCTTAGCGCTCCGGGACTCAGAGTGGTTCTTC.